A single sample gave rise to the 4 T cell receptor beta chains below, sequenced in a study of identical twins. TCRdb processed the 5' RACE reads anew with MiXCR; each CDR3 protein has one entry. The table records 690,000 or so distinct CDR3 sequences, about 9.4% of them present only once. A further study also used this sample, focusing on yellow fever vaccine responses in identical twins.

Sequencing was done on a sample of PBMCs. All receptors derive from a woman between 18 and 29 years old in good health.

This clonotype was observed at least ten times. This chain links TRBV7-3 with TRBJ2-1, with D tentatively TRBD1 (6 bases). Trimming removed 1 base from V and 9 bases from J, with 7 bases in between. The CDR3 spans 12 residues. The germline V gene encodes CDR1 SGHTA and CDR2 FQGTGA. The chain's CDR3 is CASSLIRGEQFF. CDR3 DNA: TGTGCCAGCAGCTTAATCAGGGGTGAGCAGTTCTTC.

This clonotype has just a few counts. V and J are TRBV21-1 and TRBJ1-5. TRBV21-1 is an annotated pseudogene. CDR3 length: 13 amino acids. In DNA form, the CDR3 reads TGTGCCAGCAGCAATTACTATGATCAGCCCCAGCATTTT. Translation: CASSNYYDQPQHF.

J is TRBJ2-4 and V is TRBV6-6; no clear D. This CDR3 has 12 amino acids. Germline V gene lookup returns CDR1 MNHNY and CDR2 SVGAGI (reference sequence). Trimming left V 8 bases short and J 6 bases short, with 11 bases between. CDR3 amino acids: CASSGPLNIQYF. CDR3 nucleotide sequence: TGTGCCAGCTCCGGTCCGTTAAACATTCAGTACTTC.

This clonotype was counted only a few times. The chain joins TRBV5-1 to TRBJ2-3; TRBD1 matches 7 bases. The trim removed 0 bases at V and 2 bases at J, leaving 3 bases unmatched. The CDR3 covers 15 residues. Looked up from germline, CDR1 is SGHRS and CDR2 is YFSETQ. The CDR3 nucleotides read TGCGCCAGCAGCTTGGAAGGGGGCATCACAGATACGCAGTATTTT. It codes for CASSLEGGITDTQYF.